This TCR beta chain came from a study of Graves' ophthalmopathy and Graves' hyperthyroidism. As for the study in general: Upon initial diagnosis and before any treatment, peripheral blood was collected.

Study-wide results and caveats: Distinction of ophthalmopathy from stable hyperthyroidism by a 13-signature model reached approximately 88% sensitivity and 81.08% specificity.

Comment on this clonotype: What it binds is unknown.

Amplification targeted the TCR beta CDR3 regions, with RNA transcripts as the source material. Scientists carried out first-round RT-PCR using HTBI primers and then a second-round multiplex PCR. MiXCR, run by TCRdb on the multiplex PCR reads, gives a single entry per CDR3 protein. This repertoire shows roughly 480,000 distinct CDR3 sequences, around 14% found once; its top ten account for roughly 9.8%. CDR3 length: 13 amino acids. V was clipped by 3 bases and J by 7 bases, with 12 bases between them. Germline values: CDR1 MNHEY, CDR2 SMNVEV (reference sequence). The chain carries TRBV27 and TRBJ1-2; unclear D gene. The receptor was isolated from a woman in her twenties or thirties with Graves' ophthalmopathy. Sequencing was carried out using blood. The CDR3 protein is CASSFNGKSGYTF. The CDR3 DNA reads as TGTGCCAGCAGTTTTAATGGAAAGAGTGGCTACACCTTC.